This T cell receptor (beta chain) was found in a study of identical twins. Study results and caveats: Cross-sectional statistical analysis was relied on for the conclusions, without the same donors being followed.

TCRdb ran MiXCR on the 5' RACE reads and lists one entry per CDR3 protein. This sample carries just under 550,000 distinct CDR3 sequences, around 15% of them seen once, and the ten largest clones take 0.44%. Trimming removed 4 bases from V and 0 bases from J; junction bases left unmatched: 9. CDR1 and CDR2 from the germline V gene are SGHAT and FQNNGV. CDR3 length: 16 amino acids. Points on this clonotype: Its matching antigen is unknown.

This sample also belongs to another study, concerning yellow fever vaccine responses in identical twins.

This TCR came from a woman under 30 in good health. Sample: CD4+ T cells sorted from blood. The chain carries TRBV11-2 and TRBJ2-7, with 7 bases fitting TRBD1. The CDR3 DNA follows: TGTGCCAGCAGCTCCAAGGACAGGATGGTCTCCTACGAGCAGTACTTC. Encoded protein: CASSSKDRMVSYEQYF.